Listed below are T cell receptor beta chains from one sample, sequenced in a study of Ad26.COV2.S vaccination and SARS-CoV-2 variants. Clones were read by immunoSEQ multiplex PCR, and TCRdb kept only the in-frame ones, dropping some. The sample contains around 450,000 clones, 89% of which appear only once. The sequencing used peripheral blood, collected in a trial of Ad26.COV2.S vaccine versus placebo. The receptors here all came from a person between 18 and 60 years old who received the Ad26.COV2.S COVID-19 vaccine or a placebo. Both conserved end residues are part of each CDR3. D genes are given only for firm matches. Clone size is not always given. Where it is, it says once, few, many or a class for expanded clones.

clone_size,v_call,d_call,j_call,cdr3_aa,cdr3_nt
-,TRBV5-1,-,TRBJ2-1,CASSPLSTFSYNEQFF,TGCGCCAGCAGCCCCCTGAGCACTTTCTCCTACAATGAGCAGTTCTTC
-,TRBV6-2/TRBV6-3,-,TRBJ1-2,CASSYSKNYGYTF,TGTGCCAGCAGTTACTCGAAAAACTATGGCTACACCTTC
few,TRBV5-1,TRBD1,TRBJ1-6,CASSEGTGPNSPLHF,TGCGCCAGCAGCGAAGGGACAGGGCCCAATTCACCCCTCCACTTT
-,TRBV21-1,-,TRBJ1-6,CASSKGAAPGRDNSPLHF,TGTGCCAGCAGCAAAGGGGCCGCTCCGGGACGTGATAATTCACCCCTCCACTTT
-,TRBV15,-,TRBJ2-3,CATSRAPGTDTQYF,TGTGCCACCAGCAGAGCCCCGGGCACAGATACGCAGTATTTT
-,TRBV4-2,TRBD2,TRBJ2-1,CASSQPFKTGLAGDEQFF,TGTGCCAGCAGCCAACCGTTCAAAACGGGACTAGCGGGAGATGAGCAGTTCTTC
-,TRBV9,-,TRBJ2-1,CASSVGPGRNEQFF,TGTGCCAGCAGCGTAGGGCCAGGGAGGAATGAGCAGTTCTTC
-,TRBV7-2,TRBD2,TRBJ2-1,CASSLRVAGMQFF,TGTGCCAGCAGCTTAAGGGTAGCGGGGATGCAGTTCTTC
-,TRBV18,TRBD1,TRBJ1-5,CASSQAPTGARVVPQPQHF,TGTGCCAGCTCCCAGGCGCCGACAGGGGCGAGAGTAGTTCCTCAGCCCCAGCATTTT
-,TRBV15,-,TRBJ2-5,CATSREPRETQYF,TGTGCCACCAGCAGAGAGCCAAGAGAGACCCAGTACTTC
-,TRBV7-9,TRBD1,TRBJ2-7,CASGRVDRDYEQYF,TGTGCCAGCGGGAGAGTGGACAGGGACTACGAGCAGTACTTC
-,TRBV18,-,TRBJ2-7,CASSPLEGGYEQYF,TGTGCCAGCTCACCTCTGGAGGGGGGGTACGAGCAGTACTTC
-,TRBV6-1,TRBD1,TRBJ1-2,CASSEGFLQGLNTF,TGTGCCAGCAGTGAAGGCTTCTTACAGGGGTTGAACACCTTC
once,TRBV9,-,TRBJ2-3,CASSGPDRRAASTDTQYF,TGTGCCAGCAGCGGACCCGATCGGCGGGCAGCTAGCACAGATACGCAGTATTTT
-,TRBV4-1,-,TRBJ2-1,CASSQVEGRSYNEQFF,TGCGCCAGCAGCCAAGTGGAGGGTAGGTCCTACAATGAGCAGTTCTTC
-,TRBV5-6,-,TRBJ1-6,CASSFGINSPLHF,TGTGCCAGCAGCTTCGGGATCAATTCACCCCTCCACTTT
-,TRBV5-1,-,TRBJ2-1,CASSGTRSYNEQFF,TGCGCCAGCAGCGGGACAAGGTCATACAATGAGCAGTTCTTC
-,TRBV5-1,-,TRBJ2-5,CASSLMRGEETQYF,TGCGCCAGCAGCTTGATGCGGGGTGAAGAGACCCAGTACTTC
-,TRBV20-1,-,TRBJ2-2,CSASHGGPNTGELFF,TGCAGTGCTAGTCATGGGGGACCGAACACCGGGGAGCTGTTTTTT
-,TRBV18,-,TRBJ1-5,CASSHDGADQPQHF,TGTGCCAGCTCACACGACGGGGCCGATCAGCCCCAGCATTTT
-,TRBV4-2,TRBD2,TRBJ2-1,CASSLAGGPYNEQFF,TGTGCCAGCAGCCTAGCGGGAGGGCCCTACAATGAGCAGTTCTTC
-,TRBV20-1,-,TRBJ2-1,CQVSSYNEQFF,TGCCAGGTCAGCTCCTACAATGAGCAGTTCTTC
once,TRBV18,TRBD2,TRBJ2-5,CASSLISILAGAQETQYF,TGTGCCAGCTCACTCATCTCGATATTAGCGGGGGCACAAGAGACCCAGTACTTC
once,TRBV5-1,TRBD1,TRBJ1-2,CASRRTGQSYGYTF,TGCGCCAGCAGACGAACGGGACAGTCCTATGGCTACACCTTC
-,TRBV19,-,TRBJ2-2,CASSIQAGLAGELFF,TGTGCCAGTAGTATTCAGGCAGGCTTGGCCGGGGAGCTGTTTTTT
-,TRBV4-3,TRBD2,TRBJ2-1,CASSQGASGWSSYNEQFF,TGCGCCAGCAGCCAAGGCGCTAGCGGGTGGAGCTCCTACAATGAGCAGTTCTTC
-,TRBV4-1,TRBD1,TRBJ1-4,CASSQQPPGQINEKLFF,TGCGCCAGCAGCCAGCAACCACCGGGACAGATCAATGAAAAACTGTTTTTT
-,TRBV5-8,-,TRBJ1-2,CASSLFRGPPYGYTF,TGTGCCAGCAGCTTGTTCCGGGGGCCGCCCTATGGCTACACCTTC
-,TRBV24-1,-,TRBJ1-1,CATSPPGSTEAFF,TGTGCCACCAGTCCCCCGGGGAGCACTGAAGCTTTCTTT
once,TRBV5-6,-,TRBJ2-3,CASSVTDTQYF,TGTGCCAGCAGCGTGACAGATACGCAGTATTTT